The 12 T cell receptor beta chains in this list originate from one sample, sequenced in a study of blood T cell repertoires in COVID-19 (TCRdb year 2020). The method behind the library was the immunoSEQ multiplex PCR assay. TCRdb's version of the immuneACCESS table is confined to in-frame rearrangements and falls short of the full clone set. An unresolved V gene accounts for under half of the shortfall where checked; the remainder is of unknown origin. The sample table shows some 140,000 clones, and more than 75% are seen once. The top ten constitute 15% to 20% of the sample. The sequenced sample consisted of peripheral blood. Source of these receptors: a woman aged 45-59 years who had recovered from COVID-19.

The chain combines TRBV5-1 with TRBJ2-5, with D perhaps matching TRBD1 (6 bases). The CDR3 covers 13 residues. The V end lost 4 bases, the J end lost 4 bases, and 11 bases lay between the germline ends. Per the germline V gene, CDR1 is SGHRS and CDR2 is YFSETQ. In DNA, the CDR3 is TGCGCCAGCAGCCTGGGGGCGGGAGAGACCCAGTACTTC. Translating gives CASSLGAGETQYF. Based on the CDR3 plus reference TRBV5-1 and TRBJ2-5, the full variable domain is KAGVTQTPRYLIKTRGQQVTLSCSPISGHRSVSWYQQTPGQGLQFLFEYFSETQRNKGNFPGRFSGRQFSNSRSEMNVSTLELGDSALYLCASSLGAGETQYFGPGTRLLVL.

This CDR3 reads CASSLEGPAGAYEQYF. CDR3 coding DNA: TGTGCCAGCAGCTTAGAGGGTCCAGCGGGAGCCTACGAGCAGTACTTC. The gene calls are TRBV11-2 and TRBJ2-7; TRBD2 aligns across 8 bases. V gave up 0 bases and J gave up 2 bases; unmatched junction bases: 6. From germline, CDR1 is SGHAT and CDR2 FQNNGV. The CDR3 loop spans 16 amino acids.

The CDR3 loop is CASSQLTGSEQFF. CDR3 nucleotides: TGCGCCAGCAGCCAATTGACAGGGAGTGAGCAGTTCTTC. The J gene is TRBJ2-1, the V gene TRBV4-1, with 7 bases identical to TRBD1. Germline V gene sequence: CDR1 MGHRA, CDR2 YSYEKL. This CDR3 comprises 13 residues. The V segment lost 2 bases and the J segment 9 bases; nucleotides outside the gene matches: 4.

This clone was recorded once. This chain joins TRBV2 and TRBJ2-1; TRBD2 aligns across 8 bases. This CDR3 has 15 residues. V lost 4 bases to trimming and J lost 4 bases; unmatched junction nucleotides: 6. CDR1 is SNHLY and CDR2 is FYNNEI in the germline V gene. CDR3 coding DNA: TGTGCCAGCAGTGGATTAGCGGGGCAATACAATGAGCAGTTCTTC. Residues: CASSGLAGQYNEQFF.

The chain links TRBV9 to TRBJ2-1, with 9 bases identical to TRBD2. The CDR3 runs to 19 residues. The germline V gene encodes CDR1 SGDLS and CDR2 YYNGEE. The V and J ends lost 0 bases and 2 bases, in that order; junction bases with no gene match: 12. The CDR3: CASSVGVAGASLAYNEQFF. As DNA, the CDR3 is TGTGCCAGCAGCGTAGGGGTAGCGGGAGCCTCCCTAGCCTACAATGAGCAGTTCTTC.

This chain uses TRBV29-1 with TRBJ1-4; 7 bases align to TRBD1. After removal of 5 bases from V and 7 bases from J, the junction contained 7 bases not matched to a gene. CDR3 size: 13 residues. Germline CDR1 reads SQVTM; CDR2 reads ANQGSEA. The CDR3 nucleotides read TGCAGCGTTAAGGGGGCGACGGGTGAAAAACTGTTTTTT. It codes for CSVKGATGEKLFF.

The J gene is TRBJ2-2, the V gene TRBV3-1 (or the pseudogene TRBV3-2); possibly TRBD1 for D (6 bases). CDR3 length: 13 residues. The germline V gene encodes CDR1 LGHDT and CDR2 YNNKEL (reference sequence). Deletions cut 5 bases from V and 6 bases from J, with 10 bases between. The CDR3 DNA reads as TGTGCCAGCAGCATCAGGGGACCCGGGGAGCTGTTTTTT. Protein: CASSIRGPGELFF.

This sequence joins TRBV30 and TRBJ2-1, with 10 bases that match TRBD2. This CDR3 contains 15 residues. V shed 6 bases and J 8 bases; nucleotides not matched to a gene: 13. Germline CDR1 is GTSNPN and CDR2 is SVGIG (reference sequence). CDR3 in amino acids: CACHRAGGPGDEQFF. CDR3 coding DNA: TGTGCCTGCCACCGAGCGGGGGGGCCTGGGGATGAGCAGTTCTTC.

The chain is built from TRBV7-9 and TRBJ1-1; D not certain. Trimming removed 5 bases from V and 1 base from J, with 11 bases in between. The CDR3 runs to 14 residues. Germline assignment: CDR1 SEHNR and CDR2 FQNEAQ (reference sequence). CDR3 sequence: CASSLLGQNTEAFF. The CDR3, as DNA: TGTGCCAGCAGCCTCTTGGGCCAGAACACTGAAGCTTTCTTT.

The V gene is TRBV5-1, the J gene TRBJ1-1, with 7 positions matching TRBD1. The CDR3 loop spans 16 amino acids. Trimming removed 3 bases from V and 0 bases from J; junction bases left unmatched: 8. Germline CDR1 is SGHRS and CDR2 is YFSETQ. This CDR3 reads CASSSGQDSMNTEAFF. DNA of the CDR3: TGCGCCAGCAGCTCCGGACAGGATTCCATGAACACTGAAGCTTTCTTT.

The V and J genes are TRBV5-5 and TRBJ1-5; weak D call: TRBD1 (6 bases). Germline V CDR1 and CDR2: SGHKS, YYEKEE (reference sequence). CDR3 length equals 15 residues. Trimming took off 4 bases at V and 3 bases at J, with 14 bases between the two ends. The CDR3 sequence is CASSAGTSYNQPQHF. The CDR3 nucleotides are TGTGCCAGCAGCGCAGGGACAAGCTACAATCAGCCCCAGCATTTT.

V usage is TRBV27 and J usage is TRBJ1-6; 8 nucleotides agree with TRBD1. Germline V gene lookup returns CDR1 MNHEY and CDR2 SMNVEV (reference sequence). CDR3 length: 19 amino acids. Trimming cost V 8 bases and J 9 bases; bases outside gene matches: 24. CDR3 residues: CASSRHRGSSADNGSPLHF. DNA of the CDR3: TGTGCCAGCTCACGCCACAGGGGGTCGTCTGCCGATAATGGTTCACCCCTCCACTTT.